Described below is a single T cell receptor beta chain sequence and its context. At least 6 million PBMCs were isolated per sample. Next came a second PCR, run for roughly 6 to 11 cycles, which used a sample-barcoded 5' primer along with a J-beta primer mix. TCRdb processed the 5' RACE reads anew with MiXCR; each CDR3 protein has one entry. The sample has about 1.5 million distinct CDR3 sequences; roughly 43% are singletons. V lost 1 base to trimming and J lost 6 bases; unmatched junction nucleotides: 4. Germline CDR1 and CDR2: SEHNR and FQNEAQ (reference sequence). The CDR3 has 14 residues. The data were taken from a study of blood T cells in healthy people across ages.

The TCR comes from a woman aged 18-35 years in good health. Sequencing was performed on blood. The chain has TRBV7-9 and TRBJ1-1; 8 nucleotides match TRBD1. This CDR3 is CASSLGDRFAEAFF. CDR3 bases: TGTGCCAGCAGCTTAGGGGACAGGTTCGCTGAAGCTTTCTTT.